Listed below are T cell receptor beta chains from one sample, sequenced in a study of technical replicates of blood from several donors. Sequencing was performed with immunoSEQ multiplex PCR; in TCRdb, only in-frame clones are kept and a portion is missing. In the table there are approximately 66,000 clones, more than 75% of which are singletons. The source material was PBMCs. These TCRs come from a human donor in good health. Some clones in this sample may be carry-over from other donors' samples. Each CDR3 is given with its conserved first and last residue. The order of the fields is D gene, clone size, V gene, J gene, CDR3 DNA, CDR3 protein. D genes are given only for firm matches. Rows may omit the clone size; those that give it use once, few, many or a size class.

>NA|once|TRBV30|TRBJ2-1
TGTGCCTGGAGTTCAACGGGTGAGCAGTTCTTC
CAWSSTGEQFF
>TRBD1|NA|TRBV27|TRBJ1-4
TGTGCCAGCAGTTTTTCGTATAGGACAGGGTACGAAAAACTGTTTTTT
CASSFSYRTGYEKLFF
>TRBD2|NA|TRBV5-1|TRBJ2-3
TGCGCCAGCAGCTTACCGGGGGGATCCTTAACAGCTAGCACAGATACGCAGTATTTT
CASSLPGGSLTASTDTQYF
>TRBD2|NA|TRBV2|TRBJ2-1
TGTGCCAGCAGTGACCCCCTAGCGGGCTATCCGACCTACAATGAGCAGTTCTTC
CASSDPLAGYPTYNEQFF
>NA|NA|TRBV29-1|TRBJ1-1
TGCAGCGTGGACCGGACTGTGAACACTGAAGCTTTCTTT
CSVDRTVNTEAFF
>TRBD2|NA|TRBV6-1|TRBJ2-7
TGTGCCAGCAGTGAATGGGAGGGGTCCTACGAGCAGTACTTC
CASSEWEGSYEQYF
>TRBD1|NA|TRBV5-1|TRBJ1-1
TGCGCCAGCAGCGAGACAGGGGCGCCAGCCATGAACACTGAAGCTTTCTTT
CASSETGAPAMNTEAFF
>TRBD2|NA|TRBV30|TRBJ2-1
TGTGCCTGGAGGGGGGGACTAGCGGCGAATGAGCAGTTCTTC
CAWRGGLAANEQFF
>TRBD2|NA|TRBV7-2|TRBJ2-7
TGTGCCAGCAGCTTAGTGGCGGGAGGGAATTACGAGCAGTACTTC
CASSLVAGGNYEQYF
>NA|NA|TRBV6-1|TRBJ1-2
TGTGCCAGCAGTGAGCCAGGGAATGGGTATGGCTACACCTTC
CASSEPGNGYGYTF